Following are 2 T cell receptor beta chains from one sample sequenced in a study of tumor and adjacent non-tumor tissue in lung cancer. TCRbeta libraries were built with three rounds of nested PCR, modified from ARM-PCR. One entry per CDR3 protein results from TCRdb running MiXCR on the multiplex PCR reads. The table has about 48,000 distinct CDR3 sequences, around 60% seen once; the top ten hold 30%. This sample's RNA came from whole unsorted tissue. This non-tumor lung sample came from over 3 cm beyond the tumor edge. What was sequenced was distant non-tumor lung tissue. These receptors came from an older woman with non-small cell lung cancer.

Comment on this clonotype: The final CDR3 position lacks the conserved phenylalanine or tryptophan, pointing to a likely read error. The V call is TRBV10-2, the J call TRBJ2-5, with 10 nucleotides matching TRBD2. V shed 8 bases, J shed 7 bases, and the junction held 16 bases outside the gene matches. Germline CDR1 and CDR2: WSHSY and SAAADI. The CDR3 loop spans 16 amino acids. The CDR3 region is CASRRPEREGHGTQYL. CDR3 nucleotides: TGCGCCAGCCGACGGCCGGAGCGGGAGGGACATGGGACCCAGTACTTA.

Regarding this clonotype: This clone may be a read error of a much larger clone one base away. The rearrangement links TRBV5-5 to TRBJ1-5; D remains ambiguous. The CDR3 spans 12 residues. Germline loops: CDR1 SGHKS, CDR2 YYEKEE (reference sequence). Here the CDR3 reads CASNLLNQPQHF. For the CDR3, the DNA is TGTGCCAGCAACTTGCTCAATCAGCCCCAGCATTTT.